The present TCR beta chain was sequenced within a study of blood T cell repertoires in COVID-19 (dated by TCRdb to the early 2020s). Regarding the complete study: The collaborator samples originated in the United States, Italy and Spain and spanned the acute and convalescent phases of COVID-19. The material from the prospective study consisted of cDNA or gDNA derived from T cells, B-cell-depleted T cells, or PBMCs. Deeply sampled blood TCRbeta repertoires from subjects exposed to, actively infected with, or recovered from COVID-19 were included in the dataset. The repertoires were released in a freely available public database meant as a resource for research on the immune response to SARS-CoV-2. Samples were obtained from the ongoing ImmuneRACE study (first 160 participants) and from 1,000 to 1,500 subjects provided by 6 global collaborators. Sample metadata almost always included a de-identified subject ID, COVID-19 status, age in years and sex. Where HLA class I and class II types were available, the types were taken from metadata supplied by the sample provider, not from assay-based typing.

As concerns this clone: What this receptor recognizes is not known. The input lacks base qualities; no much larger clone sits a single base away.

In the prospective study, participants were roughly 18 to 89 years old, resided in fewer than 25 geographic areas of the United States, and were enrolled through a virtual design. To assign participants to cohorts, the prospective study relied on clinical history that participants themselves reported in a screening survey and a study questionnaire. In the prospective study, whole blood, serum and a nasopharyngeal or oropharyngeal swab were collected from each participant by mobile phlebotomists. Participants in the prospective study had the option to provide additional blood draws and questionnaires over a roughly 2-month period. Before DNA extraction, prospective study blood samples were shipped either frozen or at room temperature. The CDR3 runs 12 amino acids, cysteine and phenylalanine included. Only the CDR3 region is kept as DNA, spanning 36 bases read in frame from base 1. Germline trimming: 6 bases from V, 7 bases from J; junction bases outside gene matches: 5. CDR1 and CDR2, looked up from the germline V gene, are KGHSH and LQKENI.

Overall study outcomes, separate from this receptor: How much clinical and demographic metadata was included differed by source and by participant, and the metadata was provided uncurated.

TCRbeta CDR3 regions were amplified from genomic DNA using the immunoSEQ Assay, a bias-controlled multiplex PCR. The source study handled its data this way. The number of nucleated cells in each sample was estimated by amplification of reference gene primers within the assay. Sequence reads were collapsed and filtered to measure the absolute abundance of every unique TCRbeta CDR3 rearrangement. For each sample, productive Simpson clonality was calculated as the square root of Simpson's diversity index over productive rearrangements. The clones in this table, taken by TCRdb from immuneACCESS, are in-frame only. Not every clone is retained; where verified, under half of the shortfall comes from an unresolved V gene, and the cause of the rest is unknown. D and trimming come from the DNA, and the V and J calls and clone size come from that table. This sample gives about 220,000 clones in total; roughly 80% of them show up just once. Approximately 1.3% of the sample is in the top ten clones.

This sequence uses TRBV18 and TRBJ2-5; TRBD2 aligns with 7 central bases. Sequencing input: PBMCs or T cells enriched from blood (not recorded which). The TCR was taken from a woman in her forties with acute COVID-19. The CDR3 sequence is CASSLGEGTQYF. The DNA sequence is as follows: TGTGCCAGCTCTCTCGGGGAGGGGACCCAGTACTTC.